This T cell receptor beta chain came from a study of cytomegalovirus exposure and HLA in healthy donors. Findings of the study overall: Among donors in an Asian-associated ancestry cluster, a later analysis reportedly found fewer N-insertions than the roughly 670-donor mean. Overall, around 160 TCR beta chains were annotated as cytomegalovirus-associated.

Concerning this clone: The antigen is not known.

PCR primers comprised 60 Vbeta and 13 Jbeta primers. Authors' data handling: In a later analysis, some 80 million unique TCR beta chains included roughly 11 million shared by two or more donors. Assay used: immunoSEQ multiplex PCR; TCRdb lists only in-frame clones, some missing. V and J calls and clone size are those listed in that table; D and trimming were worked out from the DNA. This repertoire shows about 160,000 clones, more than 70% found once; its top ten account for 6.3%. Sequenced input: PBMCs. This receptor was identified in a male donor in good health and CMV-seropositive.

DNA for the CDR3: TGTGCCATCAGTGATTTCAGGTACGAGCAGTACTTC. Amino acids: CAISDFRYEQYF. The V and J genes are TRBV10-3 and TRBJ2-7, with unresolved D. With 3 bases removed from V and 4 bases from J, the gap between germline ends came to 7 bases. The CDR3 is 12 residues long. Germline loops: CDR1 ENHRY, CDR2 SYGVKD.